Listed here is a single T cell receptor beta chain. Using immunoSEQ multiplex PCR, the repertoire was profiled, and TCRdb retains in-frame clones only, with some absent. Among about 66,000 clones listed, 75% to 95% were seen once. These data are taken from a study of T cell changes during pregnancy in multiple sclerosis. Germline V gives CDR1 MNHNY, CDR2 SVGAGI (reference sequence). This CDR3 region has 13 residues. V shed 6 bases and J 5 bases; nucleotides not matched to a gene: 6. This specimen consisted of CD8+ T cells from peripheral blood mononuclear cells, obtained before pregnancy. This rearrangement joins TRBV6-6 to TRBJ1-2; 7 bases map to TRBD1. The TCR comes from a female donor with multiple sclerosis, enrolled in a pregnancy study. The CDR3 nucleotides are TGTGCCAGCAGCCTAGACAGGGTTTATGGCTACACCTTC. This translates into CASSLDRVYGYTF.